One T cell receptor (beta chain) is described in this entry. Its antigen is not yet known. The sample holds no much larger clone one base away, and base qualities are not on file. The TCR beta CDR3 regions were amplified from RNA transcripts. The TCR CDR3 was subjected to a first round of RT-PCR using the HTBI primer set and the Qiagen OneStep RT-PCR kit. Libraries were constructed in a second round of multiplex PCR, after which size selection and purification were carried out. Paired-end sequencing of the libraries was performed with 100 bp reads on an Illumina HiSeq2000. The source study handled its data this way. SOAPnuke was used to process the raw data, throwing out any read that contained adapters or uncalled bases, had a mean Phred below 15, or lacked an exact constant-primer or identifier match. COPE v1.2.5 was used to merge the high-quality paired reads, and each unique nucleotide sequence was defined as a clonotype. MiTCR v1.1 was used to align the clonotypes against IMGT TRBV, TRBD and TRBJ reference segments. Only V-J combinations with frequency above 0.0001, covering 99.2% of repertoires, were analysed. The TCS score was defined as F50 (clonal expansion) divided by E x V (chaos), with BLOSUM62-based TCRdist calculated between CDR3 peptides within each V-J. Welch's t-statistics and random forest reduced around 510 V-J features to 13, which were used in a naive Bayes classifier (R e1071). TCRdb trimmed public reads at Q25 via fastp, called clones via MiXCR and kept in-frame beta chains. Every entry covers one CDR3 protein and lists the most common genes and DNA from its rows. These V and J calls rely on TCRdb rather than the paper's analysis. Present in this sample are about 270,000 distinct CDR3 sequences, roughly a quarter of which were seen just once. Roughly 32% of the sample is taken by the ten largest.

This sample stems from a study of T cells in Graves' hyperthyroidism and ophthalmopathy (dated 2019 in TCRdb). For the wider study: Peripheral blood was sampled at the time of initial diagnosis, prior to any treatment. TCR V-J signatures able to tell the groups apart were searched for in a discovery cohort of 100 or so patients, of whom roughly 42 had Graves' ophthalmopathy and around 57 had stable Graves' hyperthyroidism. Prospective prediction of ophthalmopathy was tested in an independent validation cohort of 18 to 20 hyperthyroidism patients and 17 patients who later progressed to ophthalmopathy. The 75 to 100 discovery patients were randomly split 7:3 into training and test sets. In roughly six Graves' hyperthyroidism patients, the study also compared T-cell repertoires from thyroid tissue with T-cell repertoires from blood. After blood sampling, hyperthyroidism patients were treated with methimazole at a starting dose of 30 mg daily, and ophthalmopathy patients were treated with high-dose intravenous methylprednisolone. The paper reports TCR Vbeta CDR3 sequencing of fewer than 150 peripheral blood samples: approximately 41 ophthalmopathy, about 75 hyperthyroidism and around 17 progressor patients. The investigation overall reported the following: No statistical method was used to fix the sample size in advance, and group allocation was not hidden from the investigators. Most expanded thyroid clonotypes (frequency above 0.001) were also detected in blood, a finding suggesting that blood repertoires may reflect thyroid immune responses. Ophthalmopathy was separated from stable hyperthyroidism by a 13 V-J signature model, with approximately 90% sensitivity and approximately 84% specificity obtained in cross-validation and 80%/75% obtained in testing. During validation, the model predicted progression to ophthalmopathy a median of around 6 months ahead of onset, with almost 71% sensitivity and about 72% specificity.

Compared with germline, V lacks 6 bases and J lacks 2 bases; bases without a gene match: 6. The CDR3 numbers 15 residues from cysteine through phenylalanine. The sequence is cut down to CDR3 DNA, 45 bases in frame from base 1. In the germline V gene, CDR1 corresponds to MNHNS and CDR2 to SASEGT. Ophthalmopathy patients had moderately to severely active disease, with a Clinical Activity Score of 3 or more, a NOSPECS grade of 4 or more, and a disease duration of less than 3 months. Any patient with an uncontrolled infection, another autoimmune disease, pregnancy or lactation was excluded. Diagnoses were established on the basis of clinical symptoms, serum thyroxine and TRAb, thyroid ultrasound, and orbital computed tomography. PBMCs were separated from roughly 9.6 ml of fresh peripheral blood using Ficoll-Paque density gradient centrifugation. Trizol reagent was used to extract total RNA, and RNA quality was then checked on an Agilent 2100 Bioanalyzer.

The TCR sequence derives from a woman between 40 and 55 years old with Graves' ophthalmopathy. Sequences were obtained from blood. Recombination connected TRBV6-1 to TRBJ1-5, and TRBD1 matches 8 of the central bases. The nucleotides are TGTGCCAGCAGAACATCGGGACAGGGCAATCAGCCCCAGCATTTT. Its coded protein is CASRTSGQGNQPQHF.